This T cell receptor beta chain is from a study of T cell changes during pregnancy in multiple sclerosis. Profiled with immunoSEQ multiplex PCR; TCRdb holds only in-frame clones, not every one. Seen here are around 68,000 clones, 90% observed once, and the top ten hold 1.5%. The CDR3 is made up of 17 amino acids. Trimming removed 3 bases from V and 7 bases from J; junction bases left unmatched: 16. CDR1 is SGHAT, CDR2 FQNNGV, per germline. The sequence derives from a female donor with multiple sclerosis, enrolled in a pregnancy study. The chain uses TRBV11-2 and TRBJ2-7; 9 nucleotides line up with TRBD1. The material was peripheral blood, obtained in the third trimester of pregnancy. Here the CDR3 DNA reads TGTGCCAGCAGCTTCAACGGTCCGGGACAGGGTCAAGAGGAGCAGTACTTC. Its translation is CASSFNGPGQGQEEQYF.